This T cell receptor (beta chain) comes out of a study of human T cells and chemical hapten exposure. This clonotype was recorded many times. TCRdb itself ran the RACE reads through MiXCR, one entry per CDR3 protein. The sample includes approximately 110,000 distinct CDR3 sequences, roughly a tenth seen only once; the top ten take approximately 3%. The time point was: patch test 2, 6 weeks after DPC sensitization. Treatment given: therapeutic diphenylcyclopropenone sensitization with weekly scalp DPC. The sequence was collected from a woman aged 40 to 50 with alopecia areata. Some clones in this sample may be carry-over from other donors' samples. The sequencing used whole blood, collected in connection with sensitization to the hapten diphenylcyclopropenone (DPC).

CDR3 DNA: TGTGCCAGCTCACCGGAAAAGGTCACTGAAGCTTTCTTT. This encodes CASSPEKVTEAFF. The genes are TRBV18 and TRBJ1-1; D is unclear. The CDR3 sequence is 13 residues long. Germline V gene lookup returns CDR1 KGHSH and CDR2 LQKENI. Trimming shortened V by 3 bases and J by 4 bases, and 9 bases separated the two germline ends.